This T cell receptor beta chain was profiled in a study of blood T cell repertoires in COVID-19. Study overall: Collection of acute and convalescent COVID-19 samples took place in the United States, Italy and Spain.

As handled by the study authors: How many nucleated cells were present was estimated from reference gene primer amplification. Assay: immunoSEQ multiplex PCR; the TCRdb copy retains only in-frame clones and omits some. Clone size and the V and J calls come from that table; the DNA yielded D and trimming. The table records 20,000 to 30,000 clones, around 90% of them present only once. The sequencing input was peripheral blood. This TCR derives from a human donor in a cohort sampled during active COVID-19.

CDR3 sequence: CAWSVRVPGELFF. The DNA for the CDR3 is TGTGCCTGGAGTGTACGGGTCCCCGGGGAGCTGTTTTTT. The chain has TRBV30 and TRBJ2-2; D is unclear. Trimming shortened V by 0 bases and J by 6 bases, and 8 bases separated the two germline ends. Looked up from germline, CDR1 is GTSNPN and CDR2 is SVGIG (reference sequence). The CDR3 has 13 residues.